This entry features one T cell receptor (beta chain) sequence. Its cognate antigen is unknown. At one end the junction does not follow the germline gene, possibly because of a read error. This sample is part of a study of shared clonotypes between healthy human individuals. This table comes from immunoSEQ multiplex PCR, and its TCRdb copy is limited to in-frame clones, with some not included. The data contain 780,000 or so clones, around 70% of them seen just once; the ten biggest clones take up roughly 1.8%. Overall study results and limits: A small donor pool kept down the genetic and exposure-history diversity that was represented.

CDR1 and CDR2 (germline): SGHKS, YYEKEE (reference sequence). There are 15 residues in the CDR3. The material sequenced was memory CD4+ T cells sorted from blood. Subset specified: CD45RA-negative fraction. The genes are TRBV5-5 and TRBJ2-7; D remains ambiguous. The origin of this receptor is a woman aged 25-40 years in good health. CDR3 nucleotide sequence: TGTGTCAGCAGCTTGTTGGCCTCCCTGTGGGGCGAGCAGTACTTC. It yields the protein CVSSLLASLWGEQYF.